This T cell receptor beta chain was identified in a study of identical twins. TCRdb reprocessed the 5' RACE reads with MiXCR, giving one entry per CDR3 protein. The sample has roughly 570,000 distinct CDR3 sequences; 9% to 10% are singletons. This clonotype came up a few times. These data were also reused for a study on yellow fever vaccine responses in identical twins.

What was sequenced was PBMCs. The receptor comes from a woman aged 18-29 years in good health.

The DNA of the CDR3 is TGTGCCAGCAGCTTAGCCCTAGCGGGAGGTTCCTACAATGAGCAGTTCTTC. Translation: CASSLALAGGSYNEQFF. This sequence joins TRBV7-9 and TRBJ2-1; 11 bases agree with TRBD2. The trim removed 0 bases at V and 1 base at J, leaving 2 bases unmatched. Germline loops: CDR1 SEHNR, CDR2 FQNEAQ (reference sequence). This CDR3 region has 17 residues.